The clone carrying this T cell receptor beta chain has at least ten counts. What it recognizes is unknown. Germline CDR1 and CDR2: SGHTA and FQGNSA. Trimming stripped 6 bases from V and 0 bases from J, with 12 bases between. The CDR3 length is 15 residues. The data belong to a study of T-cell memory formation after mild COVID-19. General observations from the study: Clones that contracted clustered mainly in CM and EM if CD4+ and in EMRA if CD8+. Clones shrinking from day 15 to 85 showed even CD4/CD8 mixes; later expanders tilted CD4+.

TCRdb fed the 5' RACE reads into MiXCR, producing one record per CDR3 protein. The table includes under 350,000 distinct CDR3 sequences, under 20% detected once. The material sequenced was PBMCs or a T cell subset sorted from them (not recorded which). The chain has TRBV7-2 and TRBJ2-1; D is undetermined. The sequence came from a man younger than 35 who had mild COVID-19 (a few samples of this study predate the infection). Cell type and time point are not known. Here the CDR3 reads CASSSRPSSYNEQFF. DNA for the CDR3: TGTGCCAGCAGTTCCCGGCCAAGCTCCTACAATGAGCAGTTCTTC.